This passage covers 3 T cell receptor beta chains from one sample sequenced in a study of shared clonotypes between healthy human individuals. Sequenced by immunoSEQ multiplex PCR; TCRdb stores in-frame clones only, minus some. The sample lists around 2.5 million clones, over 85% occurring once. Sample: naive CD4+ T cells from PBMCs. The subset here: CD45RA+ positively selected. The source of these receptors is a man aged 18 to 29 in good health. Some clones in this sample may be carry-over from other donors' samples.

This chain joins TRBV5-1 and TRBJ2-5; no reliable D call. Germline CDR1 is SGHRS and CDR2 is YFSETQ. CDR3 size: 14 residues. Trimming left V 3 bases short and J 3 bases short, with 12 bases between. CDR3 residues: CASSYSLSEETQYF. CDR3 nucleotides: TGCGCCAGCAGCTACAGCCTGTCGGAAGAGACCCAGTACTTC.

The J gene is TRBJ2-7, the V gene TRBV21-1. TRBV21-1 is designated a pseudogene. The CDR3 extends over 17 amino acids. CDR3 coding DNA: TGTGCCAGCAGCCAGGGCCACAGCCGAGGGAGTGAGTACGAGCAGTACTTC. This translates into CASSQGHSRGSEYEQYF.

The rearrangement joins TRBV7-9 to TRBJ2-5, with D hard to call. V dropped 4 bases and J dropped 4 bases, with 22 bases sitting between them. The CDR3 has 17 residues. The V gene's germline CDR1 is SEHNR and CDR2 FQNEAQ (reference sequence). CDR3 region: CASSSAPKVGELETQYF. The CDR3 bases are TGTGCCAGCAGCTCAGCCCCCAAGGTTGGGGAATTAGAGACCCAGTACTTC. Filled out from reference TRBV7-9 and TRBJ2-5, the complete variable domain reads DTGVSQNPRHKITKRGQNVTFRCDPISEHNRLYWYRQTLGQGPEFLTYFQNEAQLEKSRLLSDRFSAERPKGSFSTLEIQRTEQGDSAMYLCASSSAPKVGELETQYFGPGTRLLVL.